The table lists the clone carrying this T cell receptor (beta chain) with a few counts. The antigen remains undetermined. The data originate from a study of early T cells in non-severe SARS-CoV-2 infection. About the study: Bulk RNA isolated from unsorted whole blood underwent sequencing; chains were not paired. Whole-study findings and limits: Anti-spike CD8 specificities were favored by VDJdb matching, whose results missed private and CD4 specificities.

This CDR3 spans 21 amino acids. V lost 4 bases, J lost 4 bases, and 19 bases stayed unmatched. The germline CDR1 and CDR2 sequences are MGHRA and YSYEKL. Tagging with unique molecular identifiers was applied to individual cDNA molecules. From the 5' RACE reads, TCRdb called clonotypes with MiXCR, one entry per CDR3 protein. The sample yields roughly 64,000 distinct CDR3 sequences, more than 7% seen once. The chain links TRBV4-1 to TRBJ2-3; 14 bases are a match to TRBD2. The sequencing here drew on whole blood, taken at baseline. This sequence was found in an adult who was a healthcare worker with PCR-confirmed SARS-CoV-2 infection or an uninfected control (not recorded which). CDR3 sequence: CASSRDPRAVGTSGSADTQYF. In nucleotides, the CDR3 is TGCGCCAGCAGCCGGGATCCACGGGCGGTCGGGACTAGCGGGAGCGCAGATACGCAGTATTTT.